A single TCR beta chain is shown here with its context. V lost 0 bases and J 5 bases, leaving 14 bases between the germline ends. Per the germline V gene, CDR1 is MNHEY and CDR2 is SVGAGI. The length of the CDR3 is 15 residues. The sample is drawn from a study of OX40 agonist ivuxolimab in advanced cancers. Looking at the study overall: Partial responses were recorded for three patients, including one with hepatocellular carcinoma and two with cutaneous melanoma.

A history of autoimmune disease or systemic immunosuppression excluded patients. TCRdb keeps only in-frame clones here, not all; method: immunoSEQ multiplex PCR. Among tens of thousands of clones listed, 70% to 90% were seen once. This sequence joins TRBV6-5 and TRBJ2-7, with D maybe TRBD1 (5 bases). This TCR derives from an adult with an advanced solid tumor such as melanoma, head and neck, liver or kidney cancer. Sequences were derived from CD4+ or CD8+ T cells sorted from blood, sampled in a trial of the OX40 agonist ivuxolimab. CDR3 residues: CASSYSMDNLNEQYF. The CDR3 DNA reads TGTGCCAGCAGTTACTCTATGGACAACCTAAACGAGCAGTACTTC.